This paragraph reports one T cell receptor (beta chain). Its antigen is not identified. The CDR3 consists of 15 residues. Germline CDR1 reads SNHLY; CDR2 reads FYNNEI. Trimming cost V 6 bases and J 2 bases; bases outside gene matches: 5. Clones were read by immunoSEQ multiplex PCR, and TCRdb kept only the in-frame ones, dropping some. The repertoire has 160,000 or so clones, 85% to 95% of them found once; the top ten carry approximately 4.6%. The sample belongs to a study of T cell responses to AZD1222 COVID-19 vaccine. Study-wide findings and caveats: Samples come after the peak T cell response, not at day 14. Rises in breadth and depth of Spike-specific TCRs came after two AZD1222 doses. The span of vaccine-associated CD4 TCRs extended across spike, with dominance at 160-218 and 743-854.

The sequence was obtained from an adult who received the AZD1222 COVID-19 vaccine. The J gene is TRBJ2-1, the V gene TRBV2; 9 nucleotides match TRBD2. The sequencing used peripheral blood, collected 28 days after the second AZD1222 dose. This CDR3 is CASSRGLAPYNEQFF. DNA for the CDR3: TGTGCCAGCAGCCGGGGACTAGCCCCCTACAATGAGCAGTTCTTC. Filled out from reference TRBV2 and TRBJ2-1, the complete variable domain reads EPEVTQTPSHQVTQMGQEVILRCVPISNHLYFYWYRQILGQKVEFLVSFYNNEISEKSEIFDDQFSVERPDGSNFTLKIRSTKLEDSAMYFCASSRGLAPYNEQFFGPGTRLTVL.